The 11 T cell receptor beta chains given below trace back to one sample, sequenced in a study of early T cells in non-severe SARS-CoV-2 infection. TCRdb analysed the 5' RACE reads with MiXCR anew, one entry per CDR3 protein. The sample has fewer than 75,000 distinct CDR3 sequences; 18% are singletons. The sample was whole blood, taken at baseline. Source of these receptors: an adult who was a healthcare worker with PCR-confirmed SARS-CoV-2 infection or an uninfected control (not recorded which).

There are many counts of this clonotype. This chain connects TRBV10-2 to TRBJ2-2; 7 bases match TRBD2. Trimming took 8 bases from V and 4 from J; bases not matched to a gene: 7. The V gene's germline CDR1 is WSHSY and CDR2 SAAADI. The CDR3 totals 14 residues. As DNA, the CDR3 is TGCGCCAGCCGGGGGGTGGCGGGCACCGGGGAGCTGTTTTTT. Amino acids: CASRGVAGTGELFF.

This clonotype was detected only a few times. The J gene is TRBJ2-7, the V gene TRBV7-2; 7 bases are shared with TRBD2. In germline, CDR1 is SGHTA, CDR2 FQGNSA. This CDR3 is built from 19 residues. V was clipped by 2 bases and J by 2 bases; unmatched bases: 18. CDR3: CASSLYIRASGFSTYEQYF. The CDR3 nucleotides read TGTGCCAGCAGCTTATATATCCGGGCTAGCGGTTTCTCAACCTACGAGCAGTACTTC.

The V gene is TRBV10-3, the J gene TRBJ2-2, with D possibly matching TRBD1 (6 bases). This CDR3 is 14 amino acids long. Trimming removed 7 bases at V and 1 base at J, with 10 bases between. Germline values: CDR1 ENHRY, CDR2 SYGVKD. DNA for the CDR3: TGTGCCATCAAGAGACAGGAGAACACCGGGGAGCTGTTTTTT. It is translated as CAIKRQENTGELFF.

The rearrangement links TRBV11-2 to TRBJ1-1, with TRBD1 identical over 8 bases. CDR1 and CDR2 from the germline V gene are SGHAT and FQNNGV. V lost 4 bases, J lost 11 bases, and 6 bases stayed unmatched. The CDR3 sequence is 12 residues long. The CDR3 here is CASSSDRVSAFF. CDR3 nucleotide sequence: TGTGCCAGCAGCTCGGACAGGGTATCGGCTTTCTTT. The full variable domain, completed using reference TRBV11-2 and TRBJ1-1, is EAGVAQSPRYKIIEKRQSVAFWCNPISGHATLYWYQQILGQGPKLLIQFQNNGVVDDSQLPKDRFSAERLKGVDSTLKIQPAKLEDSAVYLCASSSDRVSAFFGQGTRLTVV.

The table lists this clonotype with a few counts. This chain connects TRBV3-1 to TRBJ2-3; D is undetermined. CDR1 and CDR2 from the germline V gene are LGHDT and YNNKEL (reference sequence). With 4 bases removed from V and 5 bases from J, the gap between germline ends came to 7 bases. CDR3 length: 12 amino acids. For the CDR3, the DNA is TGTGCCAGCAGCCGTACCCGAGATACGCAGTATTTT. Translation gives CASSRTRDTQYF.

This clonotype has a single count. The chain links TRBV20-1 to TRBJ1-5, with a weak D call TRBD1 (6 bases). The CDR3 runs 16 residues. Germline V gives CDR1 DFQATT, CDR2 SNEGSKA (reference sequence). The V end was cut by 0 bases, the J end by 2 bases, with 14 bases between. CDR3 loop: CSARDRLGAGNQPQHF. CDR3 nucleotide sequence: TGCAGTGCTAGAGATCGATTGGGGGCGGGCAATCAGCCCCAGCATTTT.

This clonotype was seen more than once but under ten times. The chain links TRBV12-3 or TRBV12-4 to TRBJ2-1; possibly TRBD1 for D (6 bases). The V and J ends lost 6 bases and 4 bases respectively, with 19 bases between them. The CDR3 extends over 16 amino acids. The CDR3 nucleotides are TGTGCCAGCAGCTCTGGATCAGGGCAGGGGTACAATGAGCAGTTCTTC. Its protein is CASSSGSGQGYNEQFF.

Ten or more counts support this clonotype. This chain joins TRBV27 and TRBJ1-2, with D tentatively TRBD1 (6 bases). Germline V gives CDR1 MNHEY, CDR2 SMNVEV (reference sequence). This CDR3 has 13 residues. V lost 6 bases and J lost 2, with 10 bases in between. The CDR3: CASSSQGNYGYTF. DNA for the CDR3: TGTGCCAGCAGCAGTCAGGGGAACTATGGCTACACCTTC.

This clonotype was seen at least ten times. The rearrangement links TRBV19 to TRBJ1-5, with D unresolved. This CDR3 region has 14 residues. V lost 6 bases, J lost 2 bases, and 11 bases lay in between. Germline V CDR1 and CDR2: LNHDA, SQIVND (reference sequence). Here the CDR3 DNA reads TGTGCCAGTAGACCAACAGAGGGCAATCAGCCCCAGCATTTT. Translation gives CASRPTEGNQPQHF.

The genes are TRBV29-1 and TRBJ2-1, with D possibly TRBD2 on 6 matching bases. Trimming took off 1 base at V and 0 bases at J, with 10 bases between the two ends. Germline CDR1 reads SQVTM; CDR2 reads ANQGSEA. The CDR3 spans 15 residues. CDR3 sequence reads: CSVEGPGDSYNEQFF. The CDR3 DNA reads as TGCAGCGTTGAAGGCCCGGGGGACTCCTACAATGAGCAGTTCTTC.

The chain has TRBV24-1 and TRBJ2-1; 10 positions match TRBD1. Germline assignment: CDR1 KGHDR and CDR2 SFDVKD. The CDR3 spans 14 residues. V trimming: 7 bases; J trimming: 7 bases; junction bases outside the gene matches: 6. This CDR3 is CATSEWTGGNEQFF. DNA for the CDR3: TGTGCCACCAGCGAGTGGACAGGGGGGAATGAGCAGTTCTTC.